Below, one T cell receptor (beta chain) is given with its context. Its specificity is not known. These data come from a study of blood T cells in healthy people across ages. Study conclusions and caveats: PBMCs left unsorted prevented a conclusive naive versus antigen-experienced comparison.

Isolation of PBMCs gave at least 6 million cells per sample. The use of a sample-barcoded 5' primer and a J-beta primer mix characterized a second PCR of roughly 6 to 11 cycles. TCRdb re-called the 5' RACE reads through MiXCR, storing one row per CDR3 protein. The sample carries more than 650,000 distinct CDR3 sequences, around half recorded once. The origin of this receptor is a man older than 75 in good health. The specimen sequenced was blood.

The CDR3 sequence is CASSGILPGQGTGELFF. The CDR3 DNA follows: TGTGCCAGCAGCGGCATTTTGCCGGGACAGGGCACCGGGGAGCTGTTTTTT. The chain uses TRBV11-2 and TRBJ2-2; 9 nucleotides agree with TRBD1. V lost 5 bases to trimming and J lost 4 bases; unmatched junction nucleotides: 11. Germline CDR1 SGHAT, CDR2 FQNNGV. The CDR3 consists of 17 residues.